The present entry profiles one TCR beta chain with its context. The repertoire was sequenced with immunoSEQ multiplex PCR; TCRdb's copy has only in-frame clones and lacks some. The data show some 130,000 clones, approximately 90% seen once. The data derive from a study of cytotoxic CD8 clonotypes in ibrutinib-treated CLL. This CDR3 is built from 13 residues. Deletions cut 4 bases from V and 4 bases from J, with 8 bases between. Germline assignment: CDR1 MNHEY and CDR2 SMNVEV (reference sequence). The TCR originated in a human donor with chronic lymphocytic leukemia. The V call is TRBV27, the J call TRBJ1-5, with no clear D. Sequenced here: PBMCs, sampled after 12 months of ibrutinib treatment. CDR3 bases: TGTGCCAGCAGTTACAGTATTAATCAGCCCCAGCATTTT. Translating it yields CASSYSINQPQHF.